These 22 T cell receptor beta chains were sequenced from one sample in a study of a mutant IDH1 vaccine in newly diagnosed glioma. These receptors' targets are unknown. The repertoire was sequenced with immunoSEQ multiplex PCR; TCRdb's copy has only in-frame clones and lacks some. The sample lists about 50,000 clones; around 92% were seen once. Time point here: week 35, safety follow-up. With topical imiquimod, each dose of the vaccine consisted of 300 ug of mutant IDH1 20-mer peptide. Source: PBMCs, taken from a glioma patient whose treatment included an IDH1 peptide vaccine. The receptors shown here come from a man aged 50 or older with glioma.

This chain links TRBV11-2 with TRBJ2-4; D tentatively reads TRBD1 or TRBD2 (6 bases each). The CDR3 has 15 residues. V was cut by 1 base and J by 6 bases, with 13 bases left in between. Germline lookup yields CDR1 SGHAT and CDR2 FQNNGV. CDR3 sequence (DNA): TGTGCCAGCAGCTTAGGGTCGGGGGCATTAAACATTCAGTACTTC. This encodes CASSLGSGALNIQYF.

The genes are TRBV18 and TRBJ1-1, with TRBD1 matching 9 bases. The CDR3 loop spans 16 amino acids. V shed 3 bases and J 11 bases; nucleotides not matched to a gene: 16. Looked up from germline, CDR1 is KGHSH and CDR2 is LQKENI. The CDR3 spells CASSPPIGQGPLGAFF. CDR3 DNA: TGTGCCAGCTCACCTCCGATAGGACAGGGGCCCTTAGGGGCTTTCTTT.

This clone showed up just once. J is TRBJ2-1 and V is TRBV5-1; a possible D gene is TRBD2 (5 bases). The CDR3 spans 15 residues. V was shortened by 7 bases and J by 8 bases, with 22 bases between the two germline ends. Germline-derived CDR1 and CDR2 are SGHRS and YFSETQ. The CDR3 region is CASRRGVGEVDEQFF. CDR3 coding DNA: TGCGCCAGCCGCCGGGGTGTGGGAGAGGTGGATGAGCAGTTCTTC.

This clone is a singleton in its sample. The chain joins TRBV6-6 to TRBJ2-7; a possible D gene is TRBD1 (6 bases). The CDR3 is 15 residues long. The V gene's germline CDR1 is MNHNY and CDR2 SVGAGI (reference sequence). V lost 7 bases and J 4 bases, leaving 20 bases between the germline ends. This CDR3 is CASTPDSPKEYEQYF. As DNA, the CDR3 is TGTGCCAGCACCCCGGACAGCCCGAAAGAGTACGAGCAGTACTTC.

The chain is built from TRBV13 and TRBJ1-2; 7 bases line up with TRBD1. From germline, CDR1 is PRHDT and CDR2 FYEKMQ (reference sequence). Unmatched junction bases numbered 11, after V lost 5 bases and J lost 8 bases. CDR3 size: 14 residues. The CDR3 region is CASSLTGPARGYTF. The CDR3 DNA reads as TGTGCCAGCAGCCTGACAGGGCCCGCGAGGGGCTACACCTTC.

V gene TRBV5-8 combines with J gene TRBJ2-7; 7 positions agree with TRBD1. J gave up 0 bases and V 4 bases, and 7 bases lay outside the gene matches. The CDR3 has 15 residues. Germline CDR1 and CDR2: SGHTS and YDEGEE. CDR3 DNA: TGTGCCAGCAGCGTAGGGACAGCAAGCTCCTACGAGCAGTACTTC. Its protein product is CASSVGTASSYEQYF.

The rearrangement uses TRBV5-1 and TRBJ2-7; D might be TRBD2 (6 bases). Germline V CDR1 and CDR2: SGHRS, YFSETQ. V lost 4 bases and J 2 bases, leaving 16 bases between the germline ends. The CDR3 runs to 15 residues. The CDR3 nucleotides read TGCGCCAGCAGCGAGGACTATCACCCCGCCTACGAGCAGTACTTC. Its protein product is CASSEDYHPAYEQYF. The complete variable domain, with remaining parts taken from reference TRBV5-1 and TRBJ2-7, reads KAGVTQTPRYLIKTRGQQVTLSCSPISGHRSVSWYQQTPGQGLQFLFEYFSETQRNKGNFPGRFSGRQFSNSRSEMNVSTLELGDSALYLCASSEDYHPAYEQYFGPGTRLTVT.

The rearrangement uses TRBV7-8 and TRBJ2-7, with a possible D match to TRBD1 (5 bases). V lost 8 bases and J lost 0, with 11 bases in between. This CDR3 has 13 amino acids. Germline CDR1 is SGHVS and CDR2 is FQNEAQ. The CDR3 region is CASGKRGSYEQYF. The CDR3 DNA follows: TGTGCCAGCGGAAAAAGGGGCTCCTACGAGCAGTACTTC.

The J gene is TRBJ2-3, the V gene TRBV5-1; D unresolved. This CDR3 is built from 14 residues. The V end was cut by 6 bases, the J end by 2 bases, with 13 bases between. Germline CDR1 and CDR2: SGHRS and YFSETQ. The CDR3 DNA reads TGCGCCAGCAAGTCTAGAGATTTCACAGATACGCAGTATTTT. Protein: CASKSRDFTDTQYF.

The chain combines TRBV29-1 with TRBJ1-1; D is undetermined. The germline V gene encodes CDR1 SQVTM and CDR2 ANQGSEA. The CDR3 sequence is 13 residues long. The V and J ends lost 3 bases and 0 bases respectively, with 8 bases between them. CDR3 bases: TGCAGCGTTGACCCAGAGATGAACACTGAAGCTTTCTTT. Encoded protein: CSVDPEMNTEAFF.

The chain recombines TRBV9 with TRBJ2-5; 12 nucleotides agree with TRBD2. V dropped 3 bases and J dropped 4; count of bases not matched to a gene: 10. This CDR3 contains 17 residues. Germline V gene lookup returns CDR1 SGDLS and CDR2 YYNGEE. The CDR3 region has the DNA TGTGCCAGCAGCGCGAAACCAGGACTAGCGGGAAGAGAGACCCAGTACTTC. It is translated as CASSAKPGLAGRETQYF.

The chain uses TRBV4-3 and TRBJ2-7; D perhaps matches TRBD2 (6 bases). V lost 0 bases to trimming and J lost 1 base, with 22 bases between them. Germline V gene sequence: CDR1 LGHNA, CDR2 YSLEER. The CDR3 loop spans 19 amino acids. DNA for the CDR3: TGCGCCAGCAGCCAAGATTTTAGCGTTCTCGTAGCGGAGTCCTACGAGCAGTACTTC. This translates into CASSQDFSVLVAESYEQYF.

The chain carries TRBV7-9 and TRBJ2-5, with 7 bases identical to TRBD2. Trimming removed 0 bases from V and 4 bases from J; junction bases left unmatched: 5. This CDR3 has 15 amino acids. Germline assignment: CDR1 SEHNR and CDR2 FQNEAQ (reference sequence). The CDR3 sequence is CASSLAVGGRETQYF. The CDR3 coding sequence is TGTGCCAGCAGCTTAGCGGTGGGAGGGCGAGAGACCCAGTACTTC. Supplemented by reference TRBV7-9 and TRBJ2-5, the full variable domain reads DTGVSQNPRHKITKRGQNVTFRCDPISEHNRLYWYRQTLGQGPEFLTYFQNEAQLEKSRLLSDRFSAERPKGSFSTLEIQRTEQGDSAMYLCASSLAVGGRETQYFGPGTRLLVL.

The J gene is TRBJ2-5, the V gene TRBV2; no clear D gene. The CDR3 has 13 amino acids. The V and J ends lost 3 bases and 0 bases respectively, with 5 bases between them. The germline V gene has CDR1 SNHLY and CDR2 FYNNEI. As DNA, the CDR3 is TGTGCCAGCAGTGACTACTACCAAGAGACCCAGTACTTC. Its translation: CASSDYYQETQYF.

The genes are TRBV19 and TRBJ1-5; D is uncertain. This CDR3 comprises 15 residues. Trimming cost V 7 bases and J 7 bases, with 20 bases left between them. From germline, CDR1 is LNHDA and CDR2 SQIVND (reference sequence). The CDR3 protein is CASTPRVAPRQPQHF. DNA for the CDR3: TGTGCCAGTACCCCGAGGGTAGCCCCCCGACAGCCCCAGCATTTT.

With regard to this clone: The germline gene is not matched at one end of the junction; a read error may be the cause. The chain has TRBV7-7 and TRBJ2-5; 10 bases are shared with TRBD2. The V gene's germline CDR1 is SSHAT and CDR2 FNYEAQ (reference sequence). CDR3 length: 16 residues. CDR3 DNA sequence: TGTGCTAGCAGCCCGCTGGCTAGCGGGAGATTCGAGACCCAGTACTTC. Its protein is CASSPLASGRFETQYF.

The chain joins TRBV18 to TRBJ2-4; D call uncertain. The CDR3 is 14 amino acids. Looked up from germline, CDR1 is KGHSH and CDR2 is LQKENI. The V and J ends lost 1 base and 3 bases respectively, with 7 bases between them. In nucleotides, the CDR3 is TGTGCCAGCTCACCACAGGCCGGCAAAAACATTCAGTACTTC. It is translated as CASSPQAGKNIQYF.

This chain links TRBV10-2 with TRBJ2-7; 10 nucleotides line up with TRBD2. Germline CDR1 is WSHSY and CDR2 is SAAADI. The V and J ends lost 3 bases and 4 bases, in that order; junction bases with no gene match: 3. The CDR3 length is 14 residues. The CDR3 DNA reads as TGCGCCAGCAGTGAAGGACTAGCGGTATACGAGCAGTACTTC. This gives the protein CASSEGLAVYEQYF.

This chain connects TRBV28 to TRBJ2-6; D gene uncertain. Trimming removed 5 bases from V and 1 base from J, with 12 bases in between. Germline loops: CDR1 MDHEN, CDR2 SYDVKM. The CDR3 length is 16 residues. CDR3 bases: TGTGCCAGCAGTCCCGGCCAGCCGTCTGGGGCCAACGTCCTGACTTTC. Translation gives CASSPGQPSGANVLTF.

This clone showed up just once. The chain employs TRBV7-2 and TRBJ1-1; D is unclear. The ends were cut back, 2 bases at V and 3 bases at J, with 10 bases in the middle. The germline gives CDR1 SGHTA, CDR2 FQGNSA. This CDR3 has 14 residues. CDR3 DNA sequence: TGTGCCAGCAGCTTACCCCTCTGGGACACTGAAGCTTTCTTT. Encoded protein: CASSLPLWDTEAFF.

V gene TRBV15 combines with J gene TRBJ2-7; the D call may be TRBD1 or TRBD2 (6 bases each). CDR3 size: 17 residues. Trimming pared 5 bases from V and 4 bases from J, leaving 24 bases between. The germline gives CDR1 LNHNV, CDR2 YYDKDF (reference sequence). This chain's CDR3 is CATSDTATRGRNYEQYF. The CDR3 DNA is TGTGCCACCAGCGATACCGCAACGAGGGGGAGGAATTACGAGCAGTACTTC.

V gene TRBV6-1 combines with J gene TRBJ1-2; D is uncertain. This CDR3 has 14 residues. With 4 bases removed from V and 4 bases from J, the gap between germline ends came to 13 bases. Germline V gene lookup returns CDR1 MNHNS and CDR2 SASEGT. CDR3 residues: CASSGGLEIYGYTF. In DNA, the CDR3 is TGTGCCAGCAGTGGGGGTTTAGAGATCTATGGCTACACCTTC.